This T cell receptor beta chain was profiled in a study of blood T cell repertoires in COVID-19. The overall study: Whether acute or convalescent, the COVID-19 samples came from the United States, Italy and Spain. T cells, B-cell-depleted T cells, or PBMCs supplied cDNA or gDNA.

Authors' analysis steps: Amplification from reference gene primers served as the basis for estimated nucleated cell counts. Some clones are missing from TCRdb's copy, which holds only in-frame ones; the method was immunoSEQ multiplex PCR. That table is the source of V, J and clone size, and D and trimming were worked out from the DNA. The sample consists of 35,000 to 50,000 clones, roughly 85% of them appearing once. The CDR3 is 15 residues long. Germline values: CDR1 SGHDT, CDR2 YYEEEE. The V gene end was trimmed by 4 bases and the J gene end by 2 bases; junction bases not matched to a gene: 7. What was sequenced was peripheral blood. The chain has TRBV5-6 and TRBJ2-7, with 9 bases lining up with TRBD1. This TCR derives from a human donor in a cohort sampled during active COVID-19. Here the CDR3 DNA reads TGTGCCAGCAGCCCCGGGACAGGGATGACCTACGAGCAGTACTTC. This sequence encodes CASSPGTGMTYEQYF.